This T cell receptor (beta chain) was profiled in a study of T-cell memory formation after mild COVID-19. As for the study in general: Largely, TCR clusters stayed within a single donor.

TCRdb re-derived calls from the 5' RACE reads in MiXCR, one entry per CDR3 protein. The top ten clones hold 20% to 25% of a sample with about 270,000 distinct CDR3 sequences, around 15% of them seen once. This clonotype was obtained from a young man who had mild COVID-19 (a few samples of this study predate the infection). Cell type and time point are not known. Sequenced: PBMCs or a T cell subset sorted from them (not recorded which).

This CDR3 reads CASSQFLFYRPTRNNEQFF. The CDR3 DNA reads as TGTGCCAGCAGCCAATTTCTGTTTTATCGCCCGACCCGAAACAATGAGCAGTTCTTC. The chain recombines TRBV3-1 with TRBJ2-1; unclear D gene. Germline V gene lookup returns CDR1 LGHDT and CDR2 YNNKEL (reference sequence). V was trimmed by 2 bases and J by 5 bases, leaving 25 bases between them. The CDR3 is made up of 19 amino acids.